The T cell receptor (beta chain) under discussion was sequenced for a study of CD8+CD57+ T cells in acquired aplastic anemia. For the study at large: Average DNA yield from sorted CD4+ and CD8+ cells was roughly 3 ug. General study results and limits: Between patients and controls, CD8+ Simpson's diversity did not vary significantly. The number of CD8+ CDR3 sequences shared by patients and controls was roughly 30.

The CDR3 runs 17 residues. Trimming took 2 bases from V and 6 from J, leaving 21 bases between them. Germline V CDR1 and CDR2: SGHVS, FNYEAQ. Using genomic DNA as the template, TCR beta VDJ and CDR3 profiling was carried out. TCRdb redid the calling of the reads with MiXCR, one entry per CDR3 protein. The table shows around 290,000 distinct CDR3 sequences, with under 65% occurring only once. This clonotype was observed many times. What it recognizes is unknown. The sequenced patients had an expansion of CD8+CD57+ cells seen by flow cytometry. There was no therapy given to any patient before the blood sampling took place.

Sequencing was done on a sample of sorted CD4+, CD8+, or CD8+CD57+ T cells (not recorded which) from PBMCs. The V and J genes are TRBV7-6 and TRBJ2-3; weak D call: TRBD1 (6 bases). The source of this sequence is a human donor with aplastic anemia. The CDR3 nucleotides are TGTGCCAGCAGCTTATTTCGGCCAGGGGCGATTAAGGATACGCAGTATTTT. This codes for CASSLFRPGAIKDTQYF.